The 2 T cell receptor beta chains in this list originate from one sample, sequenced in a study of T cells after yellow fever vaccination. From the 5' RACE reads, TCRdb called clonotypes with MiXCR, one entry per CDR3 protein. The table shows 150,000 to 200,000 distinct CDR3 sequences, with around 9% occurring only once. Sequenced here: CD8+ T cells sorted from PBMCs, sampled 45 days after the yellow fever booster vaccination. The source is a man between 18 and 35 years old who received the YFV17D yellow fever vaccine.

This chain links TRBV29-1 with TRBJ2-7; 8 nucleotides align to TRBD1. The length of the CDR3 is 15 residues. The germline V gene has CDR1 SQVTM and CDR2 ANQGSEA. The V gene end was trimmed by 1 base and the J gene end by 3 bases; junction bases not matched to a gene: 8. The CDR3 here is CSVEARGQGNYEQYF. As DNA, the CDR3 is TGCAGCGTTGAAGCACGTGGACAGGGAAACTACGAGCAGTACTTC.

This clonotype was seen a handful of times. The chain links TRBV7-9 to TRBJ1-6; no definite D call. Germline V gene lookup returns CDR1 SEHNR and CDR2 FQNEAQ (reference sequence). There are 12 residues in the CDR3. The ends were cut back, 1 base at V and 12 bases at J, with 7 bases in the middle. The CDR3 loop reads CASSLGVQPLHF. The CDR3 coding sequence is TGTGCCAGCAGCTTAGGGGTGCAACCCCTCCACTTT.